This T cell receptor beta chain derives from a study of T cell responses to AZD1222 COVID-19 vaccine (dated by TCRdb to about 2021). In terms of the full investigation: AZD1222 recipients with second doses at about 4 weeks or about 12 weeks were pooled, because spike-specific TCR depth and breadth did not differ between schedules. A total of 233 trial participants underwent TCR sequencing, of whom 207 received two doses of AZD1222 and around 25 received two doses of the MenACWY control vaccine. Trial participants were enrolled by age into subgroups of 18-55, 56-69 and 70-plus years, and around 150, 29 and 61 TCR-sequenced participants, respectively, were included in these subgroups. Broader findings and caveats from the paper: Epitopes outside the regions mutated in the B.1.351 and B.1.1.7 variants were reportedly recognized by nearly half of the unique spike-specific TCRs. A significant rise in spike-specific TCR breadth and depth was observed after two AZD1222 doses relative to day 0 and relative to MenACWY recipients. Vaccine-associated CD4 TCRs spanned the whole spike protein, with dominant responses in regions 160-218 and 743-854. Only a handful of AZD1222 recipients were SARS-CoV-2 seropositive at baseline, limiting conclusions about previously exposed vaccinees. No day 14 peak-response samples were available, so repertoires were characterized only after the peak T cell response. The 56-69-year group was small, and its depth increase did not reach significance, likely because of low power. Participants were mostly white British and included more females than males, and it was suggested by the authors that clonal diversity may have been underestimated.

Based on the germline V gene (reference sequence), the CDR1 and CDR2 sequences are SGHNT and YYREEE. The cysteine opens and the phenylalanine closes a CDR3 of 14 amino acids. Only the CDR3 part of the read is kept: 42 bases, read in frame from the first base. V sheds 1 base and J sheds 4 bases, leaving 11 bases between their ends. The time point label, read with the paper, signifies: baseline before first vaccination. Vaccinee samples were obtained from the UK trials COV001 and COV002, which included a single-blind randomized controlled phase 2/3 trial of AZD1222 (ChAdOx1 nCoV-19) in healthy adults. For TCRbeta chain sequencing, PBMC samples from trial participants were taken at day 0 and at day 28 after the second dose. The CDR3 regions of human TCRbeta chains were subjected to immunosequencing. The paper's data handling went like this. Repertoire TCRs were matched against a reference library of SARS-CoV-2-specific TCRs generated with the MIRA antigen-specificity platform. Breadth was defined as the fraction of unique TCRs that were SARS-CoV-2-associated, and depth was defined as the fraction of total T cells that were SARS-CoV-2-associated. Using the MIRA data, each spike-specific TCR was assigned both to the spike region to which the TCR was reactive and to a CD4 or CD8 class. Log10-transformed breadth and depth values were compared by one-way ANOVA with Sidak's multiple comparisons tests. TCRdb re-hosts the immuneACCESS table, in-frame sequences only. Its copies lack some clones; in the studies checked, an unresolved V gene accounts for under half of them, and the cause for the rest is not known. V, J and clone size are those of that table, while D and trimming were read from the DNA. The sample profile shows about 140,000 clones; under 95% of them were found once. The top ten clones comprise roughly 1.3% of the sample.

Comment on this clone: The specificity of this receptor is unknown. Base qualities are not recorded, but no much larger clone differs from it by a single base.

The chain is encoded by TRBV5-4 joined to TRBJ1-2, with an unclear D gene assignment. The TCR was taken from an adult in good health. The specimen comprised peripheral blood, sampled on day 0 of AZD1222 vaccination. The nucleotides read TGTGCCAGCAGCTTGTCCGAAGATTTCTATGGCTACACCTTC. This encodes CASSLSEDFYGYTF.